The present TCR delta chain was sequenced within a study of gamma-delta chains in newborns, infants, children. Study-level information: Microbial exposure reportedly drives polyclonal innate γδ T cell expansion after birth.

This clone is judged medium-sized (0.01 to 0.1%). TCRdb re-called clones from the reads using CATT. The sample holds about 9,000 delta-chain clones, about 3.3% seen once. This receptor was obtained from a child who was a newborn, infant or young child, either healthy, febrile or measles-vaccinated (not recorded which). The sequenced material came from blood.

The CDR3 nucleotides read TGTGCCTGTGACACCGAGGGATACGCACCCTGGGACACCCGACAGATGTTTTTC. Its protein product is CACDTEGYAPWDTRQMFF. The chain carries TRDV2 and TRDJ3, with 8 nucleotides matching TRDD3. CDR1 and CDR2 (germline): GEAIGNYY, EKD. The CDR3 spans 18 residues. Trimming at V came to 0 bases and at J to 2 bases, leaving 5 bases not matched to a gene.